This TCR beta chain was observed in a study of post-analysis software for immune sequencing data (dated by TCRdb to 2013 to 2016). In the study overall: Relapsing-remitting, secondary progressive and progressive-relapsing multiple sclerosis were recorded as disease courses, and subtype annotation was lacking for some patients. The patient repertoires were compared against roughly 12 previously published healthy control repertoires obtained from donors aged 6 to 25 years. A subset of samples was prepared in parallel using single-end sample barcoding, then pooled and co-amplified after Illumina adapter ligation. On the study overall, not on this receptor specifically: Direct clustering with F measure showed strong co-clustering of samples prepared in the same batch, prompting a batch-effect correction. Compared with controls, multiple sclerosis patients had significantly lower normalized Chao1 diversity, a finding suggesting substantial peripheral T-cell clonal expansion. The multiple sclerosis patient group was slightly younger than the control group. Four to six TRBV segments, including TRBV5-6, TRBV5-1 and TRBV20-1, were significantly more frequent in patients than controls.

The library relied on PCR. This sample was sequenced with an Illumina HiSeq 2500. To reduce PCR and sequencing biases, unique molecular identifiers were built into the TCR beta cDNA libraries. Roughly 0.5 million cDNA molecules were obtained per 1 to 10 million input T cells, so each molecule approximated one T cell. The patient libraries were prepared and sequenced using the same protocol as the earlier healthy control dataset. Samples belonging to the same batch were prepared together, multiplexed and sequenced on a shared HiSeq lane. In the original analysis: Raw barcoded reads were processed with MIGEC, discarding single-read molecular identifier groups before consensus assembly and CDR3 extraction. VDJtools was used for post-analysis of the clonotype tables, with diversity normalized by down-sampling every dataset to the smallest sample size. To correct batch-related cross-sample contamination, repertoire overlap clustering matched CDR3 amino acid sequences but not nucleotide sequences. In TCRdb, the public reads were trimmed at Q25 with fastp and aligned with MiXCR, with productive beta chains retained. Identical CDR3 protein sequences are pooled into one entry, listed with their most common genes and DNA. TCRdb's processing, not the study's, gives the V and J calls here. The sample yields about 770,000 distinct CDR3 sequences; around 42% were counted once. The ten largest clones add up to roughly 5% of the sample.

To demonstrate the VDJtools post-analysis software, TCR beta repertoires were profiled from the peripheral blood of about 13 young patients with multiple sclerosis. Multiple sclerosis patients were children and adolescents aged roughly 6 to 16 years. The CDR3 has 14 amino acids, counting the end cysteine and phenylalanine. CDR3 DNA only is kept here, 42 bases in frame from base 1. V trim: 3 bases; J trim: 0 bases; unmatched bases: 1. The germline V gene specifies MNHEY as CDR1 and SVGEGT as CDR2. This clonotype has just a few counts. What this receptor recognizes is not known. Base qualities were left out, and no much larger clone turns up one base away.

The sequenced material came from blood. Recombination connected TRBV6-2 or TRBV6-3 to TRBJ2-7; 8 bases in between match TRBD2. This clonotype was sampled from a girl aged 5-17 years with multiple sclerosis. The bases read TGTGCCAGCAGTTATAGCGGGGACTCCTACGAGCAGTACTTC. It encodes CASSYSGDSYEQYF.